This T cell receptor beta chain was found in a study of blood T cell repertoires in COVID-19. Across the study: Sources were T cells, B-cell-depleted T cells, or PBMCs; the material itself was cDNA or gDNA.

This CDR3 region has 19 residues. Germline CDR1 reads MGHRA; CDR2 reads YSYEKL. V lost 3 bases, J lost 5 bases, and 25 bases lay in between. Libraries were prepared by immunoSEQ multiplex PCR; TCRdb keeps only in-frame clonotypes and omits some of them. The sample contains roughly 350,000 clones, around nine tenths of which appear only once. The source of this sequence is a woman under 30 who had recovered from COVID-19. Sequenced input: peripheral blood. V and J are TRBV4-1 and TRBJ2-2; D is perhaps TRBD2 (5 bases). CDR3 amino acids: CASSHLGLRERGRTGELFF. The CDR3 region has the DNA TGCGCCAGCAGCCATCTTGGACTGAGAGAGAGAGGGAGAACCGGGGAGCTGTTTTTT.